This T cell receptor beta chain was captured in a study of CD8+ T cells in alopecia areata. Study-wide context: Treated patients were given 5 to 10 mg oral tofacitinib twice daily. Study-wide findings and caveats: Scalp clonality and expanded CD8+ clones among the top 100 showed significant decreases with tofacitinib.

This sample's treatment: oral pan-JAK inhibitor, 5-10 mg twice daily. In regard to this clone: As yet, its antigen is unknown.

RNA was isolated and reverse transcribed to cDNA, the sequencing template. TCRdb's copy holds only in-frame clones and misses some; the assay was immunoSEQ multiplex PCR. Among about 250,000 clones, roughly 63% were seen once, and the ten largest hold 0.75% to 0.95%. This clonotype was obtained from a human donor with alopecia areata. Source: CD4+ T cells sorted from blood, taken at roughly week 53, from a patient treated with tofacitinib.

The CDR3 loop is CAWSPAPHGYTF. The CDR3, as DNA: TGTGCCTGGAGCCCAGCCCCGCATGGCTACACCTTC. V is TRBV30 and J is TRBJ1-2; no reliable D call. The CDR3 runs to 12 residues. V lost 3 bases to trimming and J lost 6 bases, with 11 bases between them. The germline CDR1 and CDR2 sequences are GTSNPN and SVGIG (reference sequence).